These 11 T cell receptor beta chains share one sample of origin, sequenced in a study of shared clonotypes between healthy human individuals. TCRdb keeps only in-frame clones here, not all; method: immunoSEQ multiplex PCR. Among about half a million clones listed, around 77% were seen once. Sequencing was done on a sample of PBMCs. These receptor sequences come from a woman in her thirties or forties in good health. Some clones in this sample may be carry-over from other donors' samples.

V is TRBV6-1 and J is TRBJ2-5, with 9 bases fitting TRBD2. The J call may be wrong; the DNA end is better matched by TRBJ2-7. The CDR3 loop spans 15 amino acids. Germline CDR1 reads MNHNS; CDR2 reads SASEGT. Written as DNA, the CDR3 is TGTGCCAGCAGTGAATTAGCGGGAGTGAGTTACGAGCAGTACTTC. This translates into CASSELAGVSYEQYF.

This clone was seen a single time. The chain links TRBV7-2 to TRBJ1-2; 8 nucleotides align to TRBD1. The J segment lost 13 bases and the V segment lost 5 bases, leaving 12 bases of the junction unmatched. This CDR3 is 13 amino acids long. Germline V CDR1 and CDR2: SGHTA, FQGNSA. The chain's CDR3 is CASSPGTGSYSTF. CDR3 nucleotides: TGTGCCAGCAGCCCAGGGACAGGCTCCTATAGCACCTTC.

The chain employs TRBV29-1 and TRBJ1-1, with 12 bases that match TRBD1. Germline assignment: CDR1 SQVTM and CDR2 ANQGSEA. The CDR3 loop spans 15 amino acids. The junction had 16 bases not matched to a gene; V was cut back by 7 bases and J by 10 bases. CDR3 amino acids: CSGGGTGGDFFSAFF. The CDR3 DNA is TGCAGCGGCGGCGGGACAGGGGGCGACTTCTTTTCAGCTTTCTTT.

The gene calls are TRBV4-1 and TRBJ2-1; TRBD2 agrees at 9 bases. V dropped 0 bases and J dropped 8; count of bases not matched to a gene: 2. Germline-derived CDR1 and CDR2 are MGHRA and YSYEKL. The CDR3 sequence is 14 residues long. CDR3 region: CASSQEQRGDEQFF. DNA for the CDR3: TGCGCCAGCAGCCAAGAACAGCGGGGGGATGAGCAGTTCTTC.

V is TRBV28 and J is TRBJ2-7; perhaps TRBD1 as D (6 bases). This CDR3 spans 15 amino acids. CDR1 and CDR2 from the germline V gene are MDHEN and SYDVKM. Between the trimmed V and J ends, which lost 5 bases and 3 bases, there was a span of 17 bases. The CDR3 nucleotides are TGTGCCAGCAGTGACCGAACGGGACATATCTACGAGCAGTACTTC. It specifies CASSDRTGHIYEQYF.

The chain employs TRBV5-1 and TRBJ2-7, with TRBD1 matching 10 bases. In germline, CDR1 is SGHRS, CDR2 YFSETQ. With 4 bases clipped from V and 2 bases from J, the junction kept 6 bases outside the gene matches. The CDR3 sequence is 15 residues long. In DNA form, the CDR3 reads TGCGCCAGCAGCAAAGGACAGGGGGTTGCCTACGAGCAGTACTTC. It translates to CASSKGQGVAYEQYF.

This clone is a singleton in its sample. This chain joins TRBV5-1 and TRBJ2-7, with TRBD1 identical over 8 bases. This CDR3 contains 14 residues. CDR1 is SGHRS and CDR2 is YFSETQ in the germline V gene. The V and J ends lost 4 bases and 6 bases, in that order; junction bases with no gene match: 9. The CDR3 protein is CASSPGQGFREQYF. The CDR3 DNA is TGCGCCAGCAGCCCCGGACAGGGTTTTCGCGAGCAGTACTTC. Variable domain in full (rest from reference TRBV5-1 and TRBJ2-7): KAGVTQTPRYLIKTRGQQVTLSCSPISGHRSVSWYQQTPGQGLQFLFEYFSETQRNKGNFPGRFSGRQFSNSRSEMNVSTLELGDSALYLCASSPGQGFREQYFGPGTRLTVT.

This clone was recorded only once. V is TRBV4-1 and J is TRBJ1-2; 7 bases agree with TRBD1. CDR1 and CDR2 from the germline V gene are MGHRA and YSYEKL. Trimming removed 4 bases from V and 8 bases from J; junction bases left unmatched: 7. The CDR3 runs to 13 residues. The CDR3 reads CASSRQGAGGYTF. CDR3 sequence (DNA): TGCGCCAGCAGCCGACAGGGAGCGGGAGGCTACACCTTC.

V is TRBV28 and J is TRBJ1-2, with D maybe TRBD1 (5 bases). The CDR3 sequence is 11 residues long. Per germline, CDR1 MDHEN and CDR2 SYDVKM. CDR3 nucleotides: TGTGCAAGCGGGGGATGGTATGGCTACACCTTC. Protein product: CASGGWYGYTF.

This clone was recorded many times. The sample contains more than one DNA sequence encoding this CDR3. This chain uses TRBV7-2 with TRBJ2-3; 8 bases are shared with TRBD2. The CDR3 sequence is 16 residues long. V gave up 1 base and J gave up 0 bases; unmatched junction bases: 3. Per germline, CDR1 SGHTA and CDR2 FQGNSA. CDR3 nucleotide sequence: TGTGCCAGCAGCTTAGTTAGCGGGGTTAGCACAGATACGCAGTATTTT. Encoded protein: CASSLVSGVSTDTQYF.

The J gene is TRBJ2-7, the V gene TRBV28; D is uncertain. This CDR3 has 14 amino acids. V lost 5 bases, J lost 2 bases, and 13 bases lay in between. Germline-derived CDR1 and CDR2 are MDHEN and SYDVKM. Written as DNA, the CDR3 is TGTGCCAGCAGTCCGTGGACCGTTACCTACGAGCAGTACTTC. This codes for CASSPWTVTYEQYF.